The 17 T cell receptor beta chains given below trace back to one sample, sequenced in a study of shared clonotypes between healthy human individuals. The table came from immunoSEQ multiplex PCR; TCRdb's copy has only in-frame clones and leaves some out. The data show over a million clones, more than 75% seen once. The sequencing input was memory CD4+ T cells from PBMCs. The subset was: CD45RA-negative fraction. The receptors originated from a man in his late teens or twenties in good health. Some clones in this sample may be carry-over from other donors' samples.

As DNA, the CDR3 is TGTGCCAGCAGTGTGAGTGCACAAACCTATGGCTACACCTTC. Its translation is CASSVSAQTYGYTF. The V gene is TRBV6-1, the J gene TRBJ1-2; D uncertain. The CDR3 loop spans 14 amino acids. Germline V lookup: CDR1 MNHNS, CDR2 SASEGT. The ends were cut back, 4 bases at V and 4 bases at J, with 13 bases in the middle.

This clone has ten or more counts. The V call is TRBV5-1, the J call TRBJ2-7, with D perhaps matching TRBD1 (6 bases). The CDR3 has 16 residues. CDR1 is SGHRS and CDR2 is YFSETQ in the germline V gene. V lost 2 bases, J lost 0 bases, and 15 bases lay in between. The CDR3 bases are TGCGCCAGCAGCTTACAGGGTGGGATAGGCTCCTACGAGCAGTACTTC. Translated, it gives CASSLQGGIGSYEQYF. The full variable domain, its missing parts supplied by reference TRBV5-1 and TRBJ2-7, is KAGVTQTPRYLIKTRGQQVTLSCSPISGHRSVSWYQQTPGQGLQFLFEYFSETQRNKGNFPGRFSGRQFSNSRSEMNVSTLELGDSALYLCASSLQGGIGSYEQYFGPGTRLTVT.

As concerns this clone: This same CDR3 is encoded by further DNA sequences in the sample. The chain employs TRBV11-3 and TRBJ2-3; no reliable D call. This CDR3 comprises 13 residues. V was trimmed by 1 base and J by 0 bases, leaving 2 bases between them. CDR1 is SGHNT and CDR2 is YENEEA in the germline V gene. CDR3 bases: TGTGCCAGCAGCTTAGGCAGCACAGATACGCAGTATTTT. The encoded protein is CASSLGSTDTQYF.

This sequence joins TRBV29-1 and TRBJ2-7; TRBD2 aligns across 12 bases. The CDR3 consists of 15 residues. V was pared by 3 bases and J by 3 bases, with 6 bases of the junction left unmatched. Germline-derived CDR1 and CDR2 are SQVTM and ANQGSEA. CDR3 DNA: TGCAGCGTTGATCGACTAGCGGGAGACTTCTACGAGCAGTACTTC. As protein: CSVDRLAGDFYEQYF.

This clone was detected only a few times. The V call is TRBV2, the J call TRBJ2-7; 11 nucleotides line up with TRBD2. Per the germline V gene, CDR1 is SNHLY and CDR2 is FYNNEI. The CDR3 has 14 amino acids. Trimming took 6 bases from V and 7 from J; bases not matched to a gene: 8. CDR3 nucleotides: TGTGCCAGCAGGGGGACTGTAGCGGGAGGGGAGCAGTACTTC. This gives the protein CASRGTVAGGEQYF.

In DNA, the CDR3 is TGTGCCAGCAGTGAAGGTGTCCTAAGGGGCACAGATACGCAGTATTTT. Protein sequence: CASSEGVLRGTDTQYF. The chain links TRBV2 to TRBJ2-3; D remains ambiguous. The CDR3 runs to 16 residues. Germline V CDR1 and CDR2: SNHLY, FYNNEI. Deletions cut 1 base from V and 1 base from J, with 12 bases between.

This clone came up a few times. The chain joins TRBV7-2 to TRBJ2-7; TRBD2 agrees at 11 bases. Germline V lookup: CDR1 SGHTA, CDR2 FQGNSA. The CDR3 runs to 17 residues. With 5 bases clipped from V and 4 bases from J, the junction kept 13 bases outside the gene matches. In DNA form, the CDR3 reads TGTGCCAGCAGCCAACAAGCCGGGACTAGCGGAGGATACGAGCAGTACTTC. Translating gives CASSQQAGTSGGYEQYF.

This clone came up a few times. The CDR3 protein is CASSYTGHGYTF. The CDR3 DNA is TGTGCCAGCAGTTATACAGGTCATGGCTACACCTTC. The chain is built from TRBV6-6 and TRBJ1-2; TRBD1 is a possible D gene (5 bases). Germline assignment: CDR1 MNHNY and CDR2 SVGAGI (reference sequence). V lost 3 bases to trimming and J lost 6 bases, with 8 bases between them. This CDR3 region has 12 residues.

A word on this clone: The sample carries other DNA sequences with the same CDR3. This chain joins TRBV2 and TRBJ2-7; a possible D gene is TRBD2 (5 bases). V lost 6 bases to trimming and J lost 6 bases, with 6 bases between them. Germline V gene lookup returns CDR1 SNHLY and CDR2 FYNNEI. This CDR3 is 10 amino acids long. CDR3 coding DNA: TGTGCCAGCAGACTAGGCGAGCAGTACTTC. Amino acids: CASRLGEQYF.

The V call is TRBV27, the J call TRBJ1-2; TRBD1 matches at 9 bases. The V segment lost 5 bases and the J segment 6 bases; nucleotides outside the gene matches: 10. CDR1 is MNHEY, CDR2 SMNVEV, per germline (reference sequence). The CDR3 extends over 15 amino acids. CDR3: CASSPTGGKKHGYTF. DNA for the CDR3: TGTGCCAGCAGTCCCACAGGGGGCAAAAAGCATGGCTACACCTTC.

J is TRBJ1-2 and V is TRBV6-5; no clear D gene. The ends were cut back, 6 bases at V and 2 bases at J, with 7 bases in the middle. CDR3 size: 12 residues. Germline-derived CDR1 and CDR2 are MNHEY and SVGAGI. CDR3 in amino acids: CASRGWNYGYTF. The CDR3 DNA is TGTGCCAGCAGGGGATGGAACTATGGCTACACCTTC.

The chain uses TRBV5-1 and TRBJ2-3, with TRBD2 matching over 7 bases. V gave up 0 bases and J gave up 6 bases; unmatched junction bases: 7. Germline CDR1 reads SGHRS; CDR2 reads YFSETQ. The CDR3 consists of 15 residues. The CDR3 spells CASSLGAGVGDTQYF. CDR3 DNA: TGCGCCAGCAGCTTGGGTGCGGGAGTTGGGGATACGCAGTATTTT.

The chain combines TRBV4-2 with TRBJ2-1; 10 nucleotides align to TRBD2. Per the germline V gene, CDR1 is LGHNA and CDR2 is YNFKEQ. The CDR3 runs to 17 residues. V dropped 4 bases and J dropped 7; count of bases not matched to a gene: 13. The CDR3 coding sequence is TGTGCCAGCAGCCTATCCCTTGGGCTAGCGGGAGAAAATGAGCAGTTCTTC. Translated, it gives CASSLSLGLAGENEQFF.

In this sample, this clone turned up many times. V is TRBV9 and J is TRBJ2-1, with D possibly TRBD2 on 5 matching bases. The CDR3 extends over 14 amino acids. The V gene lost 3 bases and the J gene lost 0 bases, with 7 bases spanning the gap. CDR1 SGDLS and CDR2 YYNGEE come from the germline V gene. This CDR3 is CASSEGSSYNEQFF. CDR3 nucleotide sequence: TGTGCCAGCAGCGAAGGGAGCTCCTACAATGAGCAGTTCTTC.

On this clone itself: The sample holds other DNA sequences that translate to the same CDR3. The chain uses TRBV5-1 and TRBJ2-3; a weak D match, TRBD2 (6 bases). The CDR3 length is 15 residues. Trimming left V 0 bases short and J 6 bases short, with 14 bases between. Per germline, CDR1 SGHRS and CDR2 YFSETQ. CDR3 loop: CASSLASGVADTQYF. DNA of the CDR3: TGCGCCAGCAGCTTGGCCTCGGGGGTAGCGGATACGCAGTATTTT.

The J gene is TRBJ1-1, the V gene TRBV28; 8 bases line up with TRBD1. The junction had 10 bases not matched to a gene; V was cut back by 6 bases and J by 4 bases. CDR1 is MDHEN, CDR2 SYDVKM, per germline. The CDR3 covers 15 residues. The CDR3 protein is CASSQRQGTTTEAFF. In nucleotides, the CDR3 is TGTGCCAGCAGCCAAAGACAGGGGACGACCACTGAAGCTTTCTTT.

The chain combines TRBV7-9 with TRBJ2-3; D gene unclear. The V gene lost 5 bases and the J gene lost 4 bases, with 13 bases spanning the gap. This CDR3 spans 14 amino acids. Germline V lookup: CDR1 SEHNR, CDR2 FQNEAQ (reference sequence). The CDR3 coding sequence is TGTGCCAGCAGCCCCGTAGGAGCCTCAGATACGCAGTATTTT. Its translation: CASSPVGASDTQYF.